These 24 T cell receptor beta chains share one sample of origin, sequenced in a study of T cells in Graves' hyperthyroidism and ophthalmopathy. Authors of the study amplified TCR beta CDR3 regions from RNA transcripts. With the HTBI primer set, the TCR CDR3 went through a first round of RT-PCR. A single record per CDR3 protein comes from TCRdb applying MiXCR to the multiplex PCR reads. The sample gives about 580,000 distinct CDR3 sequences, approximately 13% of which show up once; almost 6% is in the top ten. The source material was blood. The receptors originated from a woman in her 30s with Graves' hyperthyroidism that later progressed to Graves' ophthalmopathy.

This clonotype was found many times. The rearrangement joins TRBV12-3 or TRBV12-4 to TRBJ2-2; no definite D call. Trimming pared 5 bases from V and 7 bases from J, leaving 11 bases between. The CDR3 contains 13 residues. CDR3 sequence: CASSPTVGGELFF. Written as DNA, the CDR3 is TGTGCCAGCAGTCCCACAGTGGGCGGGGAGCTGTTTTTT.

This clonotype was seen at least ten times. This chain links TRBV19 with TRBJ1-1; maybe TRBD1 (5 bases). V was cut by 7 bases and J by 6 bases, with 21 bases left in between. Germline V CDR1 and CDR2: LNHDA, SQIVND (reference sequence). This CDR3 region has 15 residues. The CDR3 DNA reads TGTGCCAGTACCATACACTATGGGCAGGGATCTGAAGCTTTCTTT. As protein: CASTIHYGQGSEAFF.

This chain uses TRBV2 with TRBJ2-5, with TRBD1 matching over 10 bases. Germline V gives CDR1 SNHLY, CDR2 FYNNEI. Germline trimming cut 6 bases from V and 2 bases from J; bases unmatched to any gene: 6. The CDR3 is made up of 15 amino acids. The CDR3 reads CASRRRTGGQETQYF. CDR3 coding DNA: TGTGCCAGCAGGCGTCGGACAGGGGGACAAGAGACCCAGTACTTC.

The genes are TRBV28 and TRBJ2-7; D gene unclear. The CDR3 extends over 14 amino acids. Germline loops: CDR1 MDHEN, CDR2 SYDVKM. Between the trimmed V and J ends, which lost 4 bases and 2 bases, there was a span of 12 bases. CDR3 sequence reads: CASSSLLLTYEQYF. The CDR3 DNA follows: TGTGCCAGCAGTTCCCTTCTCCTGACCTACGAGCAGTACTTC.

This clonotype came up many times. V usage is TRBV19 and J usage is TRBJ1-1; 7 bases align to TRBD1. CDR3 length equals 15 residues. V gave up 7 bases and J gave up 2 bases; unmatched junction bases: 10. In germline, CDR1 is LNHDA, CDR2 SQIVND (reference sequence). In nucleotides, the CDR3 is TGTGCCAGTATAGAACGGGACAGTCCCAACACTGAAGCTTTCTTT. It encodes CASIERDSPNTEAFF.

CDR3 protein: CASSLGRDPEVYEQYF. In DNA form, the CDR3 reads TGTGCCAGCAGCTTAGGTCGGGACCCAGAAGTCTACGAGCAGTACTTC. The chain employs TRBV7-8 and TRBJ2-7; D may match TRBD1 or TRBD2 (5 bases each). The CDR3 has 16 amino acids. V shed 1 base and J shed 3 bases, with 16 bases lying between them. Germline-derived CDR1 and CDR2 are SGHVS and FQNEAQ.

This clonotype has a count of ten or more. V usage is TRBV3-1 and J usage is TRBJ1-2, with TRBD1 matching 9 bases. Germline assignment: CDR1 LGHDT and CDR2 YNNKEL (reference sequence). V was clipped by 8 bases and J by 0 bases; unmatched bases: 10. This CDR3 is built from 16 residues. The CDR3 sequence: CASVPGQGAPNYGYTF. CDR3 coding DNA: TGTGCCAGCGTTCCGGGACAGGGCGCCCCTAACTATGGCTACACCTTC.

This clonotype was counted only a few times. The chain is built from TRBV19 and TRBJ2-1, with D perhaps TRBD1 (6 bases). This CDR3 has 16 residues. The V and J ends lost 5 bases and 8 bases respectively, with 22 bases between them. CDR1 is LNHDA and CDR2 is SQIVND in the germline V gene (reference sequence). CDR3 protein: CASSVVPGVRGDEQFF. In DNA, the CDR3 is TGTGCCAGTAGTGTAGTTCCTGGAGTCAGGGGTGATGAGCAGTTCTTC.

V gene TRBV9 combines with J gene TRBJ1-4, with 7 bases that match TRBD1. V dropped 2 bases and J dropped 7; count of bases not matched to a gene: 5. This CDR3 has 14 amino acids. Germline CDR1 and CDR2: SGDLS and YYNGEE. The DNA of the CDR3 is TGTGCCAGCAGCGTCGGAGGGGGCCTTGAAAAACTGTTTTTT. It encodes CASSVGGGLEKLFF.

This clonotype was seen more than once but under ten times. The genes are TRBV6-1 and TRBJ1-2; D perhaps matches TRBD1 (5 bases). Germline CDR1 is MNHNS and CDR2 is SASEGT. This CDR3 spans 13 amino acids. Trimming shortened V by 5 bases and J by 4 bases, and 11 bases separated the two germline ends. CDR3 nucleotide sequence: TGTGCCAGCAGTCTCAGGGAAATCTATGGCTACACCTTC. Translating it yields CASSLREIYGYTF.

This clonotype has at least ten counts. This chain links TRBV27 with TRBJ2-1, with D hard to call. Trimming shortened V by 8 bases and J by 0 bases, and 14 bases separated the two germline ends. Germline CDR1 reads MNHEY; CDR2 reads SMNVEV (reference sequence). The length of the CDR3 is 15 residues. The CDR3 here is CASGPWRSSYNEQFF. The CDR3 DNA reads TGTGCCAGCGGGCCCTGGCGGAGCTCCTACAATGAGCAGTTCTTC.

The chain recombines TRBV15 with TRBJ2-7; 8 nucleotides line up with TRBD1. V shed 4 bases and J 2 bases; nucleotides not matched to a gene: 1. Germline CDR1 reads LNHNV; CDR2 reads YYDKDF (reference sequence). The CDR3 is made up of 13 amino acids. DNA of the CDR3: TGTGCCACCAGCAAGGACAGGGCCTACGAGCAGTACTTC. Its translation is CATSKDRAYEQYF.

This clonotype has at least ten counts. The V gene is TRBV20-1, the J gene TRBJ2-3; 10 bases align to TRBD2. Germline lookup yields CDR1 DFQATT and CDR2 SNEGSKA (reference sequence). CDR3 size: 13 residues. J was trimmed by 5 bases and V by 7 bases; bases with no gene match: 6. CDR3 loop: CSEGSGRVDTQYF. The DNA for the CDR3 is TGCAGTGAGGGAAGCGGGAGGGTAGATACGCAGTATTTT.

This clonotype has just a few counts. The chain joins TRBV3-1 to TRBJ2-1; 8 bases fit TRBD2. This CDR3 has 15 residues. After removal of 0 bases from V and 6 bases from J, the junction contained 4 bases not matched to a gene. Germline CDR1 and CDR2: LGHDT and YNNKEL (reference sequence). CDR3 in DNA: TGTGCCAGCAGCCAAGACGGGAGGGCCGCCAATGAGCAGTTCTTC. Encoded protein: CASSQDGRAANEQFF.

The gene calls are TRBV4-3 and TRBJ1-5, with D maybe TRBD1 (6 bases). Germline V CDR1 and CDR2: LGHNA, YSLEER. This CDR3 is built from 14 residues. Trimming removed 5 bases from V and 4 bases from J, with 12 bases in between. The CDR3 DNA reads TGCGCCAGCAGCGACGGGACAATTAATCAGCCCCAGCATTTT. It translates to CASSDGTINQPQHF.

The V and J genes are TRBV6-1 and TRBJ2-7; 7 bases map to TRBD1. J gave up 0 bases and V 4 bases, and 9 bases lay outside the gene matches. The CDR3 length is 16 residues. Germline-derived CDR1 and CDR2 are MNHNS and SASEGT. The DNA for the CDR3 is TGTGCCAGCAGTGGACCTTTGACAGGGTTCTCCTACGAGCAGTACTTC. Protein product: CASSGPLTGFSYEQYF.

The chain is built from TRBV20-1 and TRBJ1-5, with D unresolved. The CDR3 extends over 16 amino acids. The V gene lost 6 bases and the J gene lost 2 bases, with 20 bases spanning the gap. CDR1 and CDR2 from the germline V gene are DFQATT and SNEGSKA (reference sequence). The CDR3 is CSALTPGPRGNQPQHF. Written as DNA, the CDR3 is TGCAGTGCCTTAACTCCGGGCCCACGAGGCAATCAGCCCCAGCATTTT.

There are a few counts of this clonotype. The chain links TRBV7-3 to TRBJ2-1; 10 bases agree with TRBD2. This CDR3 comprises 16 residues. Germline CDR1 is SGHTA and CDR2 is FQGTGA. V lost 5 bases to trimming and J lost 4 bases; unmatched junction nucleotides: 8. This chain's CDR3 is CASSAYPAGGYNEQFF. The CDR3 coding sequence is TGTGCCAGCAGCGCCTATCCAGCGGGAGGGTACAATGAGCAGTTCTTC.

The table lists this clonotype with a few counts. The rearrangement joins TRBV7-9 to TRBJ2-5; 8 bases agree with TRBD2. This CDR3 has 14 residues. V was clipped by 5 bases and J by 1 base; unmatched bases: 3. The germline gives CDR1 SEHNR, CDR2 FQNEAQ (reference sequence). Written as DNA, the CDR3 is TGTGCCAGCAGCCAACTAGCGGTCCAAGAGACCCAGTACTTC. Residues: CASSQLAVQETQYF.

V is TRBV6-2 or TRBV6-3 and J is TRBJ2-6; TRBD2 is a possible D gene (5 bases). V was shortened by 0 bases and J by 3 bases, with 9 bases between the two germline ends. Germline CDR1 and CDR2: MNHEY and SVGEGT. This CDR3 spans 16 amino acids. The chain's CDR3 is CASSYSTGIGANVLTF. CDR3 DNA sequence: TGTGCCAGCAGTTACTCGACGGGGATTGGGGCCAACGTCCTGACTTTC.

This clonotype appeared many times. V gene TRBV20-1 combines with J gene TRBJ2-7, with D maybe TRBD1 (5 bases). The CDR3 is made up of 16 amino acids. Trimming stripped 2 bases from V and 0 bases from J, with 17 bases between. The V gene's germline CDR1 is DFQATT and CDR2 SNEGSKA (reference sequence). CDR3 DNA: TGCAGTGCTAGATTGTCCGCGACAGCCCGCTCCTACGAGCAGTACTTC. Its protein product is CSARLSATARSYEQYF.

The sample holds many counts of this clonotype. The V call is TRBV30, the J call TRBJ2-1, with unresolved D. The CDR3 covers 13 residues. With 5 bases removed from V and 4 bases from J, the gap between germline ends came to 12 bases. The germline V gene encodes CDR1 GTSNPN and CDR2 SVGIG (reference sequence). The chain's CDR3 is CAWGLEEYNEQFF. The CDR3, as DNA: TGTGCCTGGGGGTTAGAGGAGTACAATGAGCAGTTCTTC.

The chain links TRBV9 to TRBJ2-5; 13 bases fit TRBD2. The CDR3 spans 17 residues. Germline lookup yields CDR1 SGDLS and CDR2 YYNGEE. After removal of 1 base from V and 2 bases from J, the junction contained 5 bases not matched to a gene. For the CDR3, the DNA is TGTGCCAGCAGCGTAAACCCGGGACTAGCGGGACAAGAGACCCAGTACTTC. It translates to CASSVNPGLAGQETQYF.

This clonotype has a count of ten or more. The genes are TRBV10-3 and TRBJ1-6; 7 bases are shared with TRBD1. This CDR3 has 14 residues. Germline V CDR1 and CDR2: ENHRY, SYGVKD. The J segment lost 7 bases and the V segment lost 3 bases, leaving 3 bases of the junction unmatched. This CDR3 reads CAISEGRGNSPLHF. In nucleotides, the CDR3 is TGTGCCATCAGTGAAGGCAGGGGGAATTCACCCCTCCACTTT.